This T cell receptor (beta chain) is drawn from a study of blood T cell repertoires in COVID-19 (dated by TCRdb to between 2020 and 2021). For the study in its entirety: The collaborator samples originated in the United States, Italy and Spain and spanned the acute and convalescent phases of COVID-19. The material from the prospective study consisted of cDNA or gDNA derived from T cells, B-cell-depleted T cells, or PBMCs. The dataset comprised deeply sampled blood TCRbeta repertoires from subjects exposed to, actively infected with, or recovered from COVID-19. A freely available public database, intended as a resource for researchers studying the immune response to SARS-CoV-2, is where the repertoires were released. Samples were obtained from the ongoing ImmuneRACE study (first 160 participants) and from some 1,300 subjects provided by 6 global collaborators. A de-identified subject ID, COVID-19 status, age in years and sex were almost always included in the sample metadata. Where available, HLA class I and class II types were obtained from metadata supplied by the sample provider rather than from assay-based typing.

As regards this clone: What antigen it recognizes has not been identified. No base-level quality is on record; no much larger clone is a single base apart.

At the junction V is shortened by 6 bases and J by 5 bases, with 14 bases in between. The CDR3 has 14 amino acids, counting the end cysteine and phenylalanine. Only CDR3 DNA remains: 42 bases, in frame from the first base. Looking up the germline V gene yields CDR1 MDHEN and CDR2 SYDVKM. On the study overall, not on this receptor specifically: How much clinical and demographic metadata was included differed by source and by participant, and the metadata was provided uncurated.

Collaborating institutions collected whole blood in K2EDTA tubes following their own protocols. For TCRbeta analysis, collaborators shipped samples in one of three forms: frozen whole blood, isolated PBMCs, or DNA extracted from either of those sample types. TCRbeta CDR3 regions were amplified from genomic DNA by means of the immunoSEQ Assay, a bias-controlled multiplex PCR. On the study's bioinformatics: Within the assay, amplification of reference gene primers was used to estimate how many nucleated cells each sample contained. Sequence reads were collapsed and filtered to measure the absolute abundance of every unique TCRbeta CDR3 rearrangement. For each sample, productive Simpson clonality was calculated as the square root of Simpson's diversity index across productive rearrangements. TCRdb retrieved this table from immuneACCESS and kept in-frame rearrangements only. Not all clones are present; in checked studies, unresolved V genes account for under half, and no reason is known for the remainder. V and J calls and clone size follow that table, whereas D and trimming were derived from the DNA. Present in this sample are about 400,000 clones, 89% of which were seen just once. The leading ten clones occupy more than 1% of the sample.

The specimen was peripheral blood. The clonotype was recovered from a man aged 35-49 years with acute or convalescent COVID-19. This receptor chain uses TRBV28 and TRBJ1-5; the D gene is not confidently resolved. This receptor carries the CDR3 CASSSHAGYQPQHF. The DNA reads as follows: TGTGCCAGCAGCTCCCACGCGGGATATCAGCCCCAGCATTTT.